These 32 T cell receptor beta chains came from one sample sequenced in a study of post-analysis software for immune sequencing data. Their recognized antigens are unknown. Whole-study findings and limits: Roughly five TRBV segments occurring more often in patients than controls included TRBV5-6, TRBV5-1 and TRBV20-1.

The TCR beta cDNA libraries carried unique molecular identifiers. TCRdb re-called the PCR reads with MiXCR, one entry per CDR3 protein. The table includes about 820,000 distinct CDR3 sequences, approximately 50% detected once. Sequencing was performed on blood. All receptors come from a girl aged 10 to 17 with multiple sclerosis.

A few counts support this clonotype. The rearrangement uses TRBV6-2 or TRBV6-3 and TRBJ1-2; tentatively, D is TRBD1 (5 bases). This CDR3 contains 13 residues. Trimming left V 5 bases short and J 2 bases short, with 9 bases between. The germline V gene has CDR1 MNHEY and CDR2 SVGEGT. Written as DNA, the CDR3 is TGTGCCAGCAGTGCCAGGGCCAACTATGGCTACACCTTC. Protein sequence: CASSARANYGYTF.

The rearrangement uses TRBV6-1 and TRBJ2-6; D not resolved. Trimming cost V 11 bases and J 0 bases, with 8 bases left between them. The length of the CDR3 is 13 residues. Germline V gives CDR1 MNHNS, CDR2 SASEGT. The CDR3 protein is CAFASSGANVLTF. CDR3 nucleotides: TGTGCCTTTGCGAGCTCTGGGGCCAACGTCCTGACTTTC.

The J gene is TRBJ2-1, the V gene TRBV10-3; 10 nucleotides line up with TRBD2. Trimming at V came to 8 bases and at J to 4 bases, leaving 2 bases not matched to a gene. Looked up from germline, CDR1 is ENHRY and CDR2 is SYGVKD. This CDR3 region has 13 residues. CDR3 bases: TGTGCCATCGAAGCGGGAGGGTACAATGAGCAGTTCTTC. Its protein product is CAIEAGGYNEQFF.

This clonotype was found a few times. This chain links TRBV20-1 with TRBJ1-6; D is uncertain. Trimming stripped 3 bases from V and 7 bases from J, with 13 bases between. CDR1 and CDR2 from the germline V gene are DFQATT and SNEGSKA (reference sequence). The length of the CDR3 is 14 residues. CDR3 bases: TGCAGTGCTAGGCTCCAGCGTCCGAATTCACCCCTCCACTTT. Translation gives CSARLQRPNSPLHF.

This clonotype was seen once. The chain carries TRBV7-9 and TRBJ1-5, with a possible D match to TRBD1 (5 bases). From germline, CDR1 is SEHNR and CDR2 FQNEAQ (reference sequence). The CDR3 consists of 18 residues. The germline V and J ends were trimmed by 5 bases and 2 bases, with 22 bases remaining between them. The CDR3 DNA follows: TGTGCCAGCAGCCCCCGGACATCTGCCGTGAGTTGCAATCAGCCCCAGCATTTT. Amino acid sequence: CASSPRTSAVSCNQPQHF.

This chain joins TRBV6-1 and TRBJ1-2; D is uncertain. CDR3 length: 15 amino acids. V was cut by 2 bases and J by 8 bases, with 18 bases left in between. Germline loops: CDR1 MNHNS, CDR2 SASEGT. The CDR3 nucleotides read TGTGCCAGCAGTGAACTCTTTGAAGGTGGAGGCGGCTACACCTTC. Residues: CASSELFEGGGGYTF.

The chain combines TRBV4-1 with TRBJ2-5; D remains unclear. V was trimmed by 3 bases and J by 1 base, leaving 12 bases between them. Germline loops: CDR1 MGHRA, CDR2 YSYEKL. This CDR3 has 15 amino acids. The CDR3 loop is CASSHGFGSQETQYF. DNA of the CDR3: TGCGCCAGCAGCCACGGGTTTGGGTCCCAAGAGACCCAGTACTTC.

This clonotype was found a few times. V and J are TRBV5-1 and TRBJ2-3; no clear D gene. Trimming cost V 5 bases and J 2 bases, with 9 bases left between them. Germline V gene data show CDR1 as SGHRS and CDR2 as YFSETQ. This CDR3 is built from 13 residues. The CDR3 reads CASSAGYTDTQYF. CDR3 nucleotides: TGCGCCAGCAGTGCTGGCTACACAGATACGCAGTATTTT.

DNA of the CDR3: TGCAGTGCTAGAGTCCCTAGCACCCACCCCGAGCAGTACTTC. Amino acid sequence: CSARVPSTHPEQYF. This rearrangement joins TRBV20-1 to TRBJ2-7; possible D gene TRBD2, 5 bases. This CDR3 has 14 amino acids. Germline CDR1 DFQATT, CDR2 SNEGSKA (reference sequence). The V end was cut by 1 base, the J end by 6 bases, with 16 bases between.

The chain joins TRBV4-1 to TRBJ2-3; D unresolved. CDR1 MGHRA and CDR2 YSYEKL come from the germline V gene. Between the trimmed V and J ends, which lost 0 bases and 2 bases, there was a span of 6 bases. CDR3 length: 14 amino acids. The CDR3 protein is CASSQEPDTDTQYF. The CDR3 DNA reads TGCGCCAGCAGCCAAGAGCCCGACACAGATACGCAGTATTTT.

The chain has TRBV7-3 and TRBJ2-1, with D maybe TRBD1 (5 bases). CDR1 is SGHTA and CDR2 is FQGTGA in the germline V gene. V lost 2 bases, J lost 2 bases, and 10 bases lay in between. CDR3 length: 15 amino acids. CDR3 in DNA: TGTGCCAGCAGCTTAGGACACCTAGCCTACAATGAGCAGTTCTTC. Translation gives CASSLGHLAYNEQFF.

CDR3 residues: CATSRDFPLLNEQFF. CDR3 coding DNA: TGTGCCACCAGCAGAGATTTCCCCCTACTCAATGAGCAGTTCTTC. V is TRBV15 and J is TRBJ2-1, with no clear D. Trimming took off 0 bases at V and 6 bases at J, with 12 bases between the two ends. CDR3 length: 15 residues. The germline V gene encodes CDR1 LNHNV and CDR2 YYDKDF (reference sequence).

CDR3 coding DNA: TGCAGTGCTTTTGTCACCGGGAAAAGGGTCCCCTACGAGCAGTACTTC. Its protein product is CSAFVTGKRVPYEQYF. The chain links TRBV20-1 to TRBJ2-7; tentatively, D is TRBD2 (5 bases). Deletions cut 5 bases from V and 2 bases from J, with 22 bases between. This CDR3 spans 16 amino acids. CDR1 DFQATT and CDR2 SNEGSKA come from the germline V gene (reference sequence).

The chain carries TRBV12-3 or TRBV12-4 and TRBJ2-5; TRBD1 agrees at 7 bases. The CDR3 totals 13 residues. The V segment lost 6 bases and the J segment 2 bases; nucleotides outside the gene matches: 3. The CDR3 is CASRNRGQETQYF. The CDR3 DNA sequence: TGTGCCAGCAGAAACAGGGGTCAAGAGACCCAGTACTTC.

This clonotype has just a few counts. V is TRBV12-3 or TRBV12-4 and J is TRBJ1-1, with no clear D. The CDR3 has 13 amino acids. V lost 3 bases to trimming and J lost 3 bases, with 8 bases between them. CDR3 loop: CASSFEAYTEAFF. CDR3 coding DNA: TGTGCCAGCAGTTTTGAAGCTTACACTGAAGCTTTCTTT.

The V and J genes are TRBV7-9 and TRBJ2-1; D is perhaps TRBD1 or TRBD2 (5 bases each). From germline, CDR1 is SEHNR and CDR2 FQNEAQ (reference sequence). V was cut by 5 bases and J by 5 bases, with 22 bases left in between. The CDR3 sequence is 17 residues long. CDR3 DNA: TGTGCCAGCAGCCTCGAATCCGGGACCAGAGCCCACAATGAGCAGTTCTTC. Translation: CASSLESGTRAHNEQFF. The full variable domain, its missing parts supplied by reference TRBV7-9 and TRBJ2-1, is DTGVSQNPRHKITKRGQNVTFRCDPISEHNRLYWYRQTLGQGPEFLTYFQNEAQLEKSRLLSDRFSAERPKGSFSTLEIQRTEQGDSAMYLCASSLESGTRAHNEQFFGPGTRLTVL.

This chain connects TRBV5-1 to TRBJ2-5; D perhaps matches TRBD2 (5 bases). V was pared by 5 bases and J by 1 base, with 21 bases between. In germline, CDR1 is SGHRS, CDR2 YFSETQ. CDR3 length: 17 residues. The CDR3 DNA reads TGCGCCAGCAGAGAGGGAAGAGGCAGGTGGCTCCAAGAGACCCAGTACTTC. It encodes CASREGRGRWLQETQYF. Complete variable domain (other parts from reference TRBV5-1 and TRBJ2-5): KAGVTQTPRYLIKTRGQQVTLSCSPISGHRSVSWYQQTPGQGLQFLFEYFSETQRNKGNFPGRFSGRQFSNSRSEMNVSTLELGDSALYLCASREGRGRWLQETQYFGPGTRLLVL.

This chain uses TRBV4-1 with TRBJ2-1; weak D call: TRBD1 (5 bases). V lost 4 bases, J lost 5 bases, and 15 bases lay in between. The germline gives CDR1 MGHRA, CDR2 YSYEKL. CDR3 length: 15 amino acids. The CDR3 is CASSLGTVGHNEQFF. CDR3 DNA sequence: TGCGCCAGCAGCCTCGGCACGGTGGGGCACAATGAGCAGTTCTTC.

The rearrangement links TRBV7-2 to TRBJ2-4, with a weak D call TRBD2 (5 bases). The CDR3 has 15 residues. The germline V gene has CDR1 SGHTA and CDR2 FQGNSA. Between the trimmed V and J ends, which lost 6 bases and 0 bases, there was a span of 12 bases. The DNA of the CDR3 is TGTGCCAGCAGACTAGAGCGCCTAGCCAAAAACATTCAGTACTTC. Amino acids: CASRLERLAKNIQYF.

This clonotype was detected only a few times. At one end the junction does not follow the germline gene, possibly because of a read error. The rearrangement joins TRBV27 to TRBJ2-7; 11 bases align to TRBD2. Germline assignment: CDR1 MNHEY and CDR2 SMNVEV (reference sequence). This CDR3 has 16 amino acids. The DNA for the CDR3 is TGTGTCAGCAGTTTAATCGTAGCGGGAGGGCCGGGTGAGCAGTACTTC. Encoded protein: CVSSLIVAGGPGEQYF.

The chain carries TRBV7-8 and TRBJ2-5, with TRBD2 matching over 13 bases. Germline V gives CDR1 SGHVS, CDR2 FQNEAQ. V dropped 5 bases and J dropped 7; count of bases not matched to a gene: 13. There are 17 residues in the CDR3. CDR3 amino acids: CASSPTDVGLAGATQYF. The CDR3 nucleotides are TGTGCCAGCAGCCCTACCGACGTTGGACTAGCGGGAGCGACCCAGTACTTC.

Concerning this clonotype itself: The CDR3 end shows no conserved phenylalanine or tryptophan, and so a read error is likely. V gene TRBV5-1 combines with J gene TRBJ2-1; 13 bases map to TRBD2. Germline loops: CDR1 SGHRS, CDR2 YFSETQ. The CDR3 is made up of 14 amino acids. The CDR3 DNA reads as TGCGCCAGCAGACCGGGACTAGCGGGACATGAACAGTTCGTC. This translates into CASRPGLAGHEQFV.

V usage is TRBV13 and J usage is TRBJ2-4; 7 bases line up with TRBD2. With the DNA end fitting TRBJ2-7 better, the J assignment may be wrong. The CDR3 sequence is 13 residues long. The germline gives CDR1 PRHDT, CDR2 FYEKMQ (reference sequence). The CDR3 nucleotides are TGTGCCAGCAGCAGGCCCGGGGGGAGCGAGCAGTACTTC. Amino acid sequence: CASSRPGGSEQYF.

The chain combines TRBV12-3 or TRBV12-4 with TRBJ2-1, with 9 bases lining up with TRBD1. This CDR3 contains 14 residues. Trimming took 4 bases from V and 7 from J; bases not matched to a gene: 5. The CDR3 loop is CASSSGTGPNEQFF. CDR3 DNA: TGTGCCAGCAGTTCCGGGACAGGGCCAAATGAGCAGTTCTTC.

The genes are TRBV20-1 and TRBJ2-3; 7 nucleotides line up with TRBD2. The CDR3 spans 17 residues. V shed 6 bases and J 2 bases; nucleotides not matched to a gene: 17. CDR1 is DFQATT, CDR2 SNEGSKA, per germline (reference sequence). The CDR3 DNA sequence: TGCAGTGCCAGACCTGGTGGGACTACCGGTATCACAGATACGCAGTATTTT. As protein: CSARPGGTTGITDTQYF.

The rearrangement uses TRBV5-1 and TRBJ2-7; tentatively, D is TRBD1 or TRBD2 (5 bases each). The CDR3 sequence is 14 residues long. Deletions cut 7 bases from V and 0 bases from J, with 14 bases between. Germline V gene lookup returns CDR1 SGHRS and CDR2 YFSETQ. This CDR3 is CASWNPGSSYEQYF. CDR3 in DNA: TGCGCCAGCTGGAACCCAGGGAGCTCCTACGAGCAGTACTTC.

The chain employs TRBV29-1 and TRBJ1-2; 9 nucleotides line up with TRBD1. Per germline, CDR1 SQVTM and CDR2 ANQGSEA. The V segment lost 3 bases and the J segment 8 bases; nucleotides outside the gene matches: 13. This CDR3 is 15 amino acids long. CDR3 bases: TGCAGCGTTGAGGGGGGACAGGGAGGACGGGGCGGCTACACCTTC. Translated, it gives CSVEGGQGGRGGYTF.

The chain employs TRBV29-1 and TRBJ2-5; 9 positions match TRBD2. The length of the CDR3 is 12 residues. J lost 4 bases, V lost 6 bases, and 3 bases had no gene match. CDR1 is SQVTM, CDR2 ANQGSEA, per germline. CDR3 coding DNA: TGCAGCGTCGCAGCGGGAGGAGAGACCCAGTACTTC. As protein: CSVAAGGETQYF. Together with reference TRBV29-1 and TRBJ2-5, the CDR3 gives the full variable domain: SAVISQKPSRDICQRGTSLTIQCQVDSQVTMMFWYRQQPGQSLTLIATANQGSEATYESGFVIDKFPISRPNLTFSTLTVSNMSPEDSSIYLCSVAAGGETQYFGPGTRLLVL.

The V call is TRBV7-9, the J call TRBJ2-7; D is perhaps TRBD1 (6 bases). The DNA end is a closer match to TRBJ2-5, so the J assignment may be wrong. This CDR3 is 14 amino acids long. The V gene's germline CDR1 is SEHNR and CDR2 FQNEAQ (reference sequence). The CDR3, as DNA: TGTGCCAGCAGCTTAACCCAGGGGAGAGAGACCCAGTACTTC. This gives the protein CASSLTQGRETQYF.

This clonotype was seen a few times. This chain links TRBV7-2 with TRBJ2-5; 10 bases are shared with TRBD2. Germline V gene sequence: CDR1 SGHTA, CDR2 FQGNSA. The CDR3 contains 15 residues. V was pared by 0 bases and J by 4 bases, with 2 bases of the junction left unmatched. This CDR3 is CASSLALAGVETQYF. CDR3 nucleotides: TGTGCCAGCAGCTTAGCGCTAGCGGGGGTAGAGACCCAGTACTTC.

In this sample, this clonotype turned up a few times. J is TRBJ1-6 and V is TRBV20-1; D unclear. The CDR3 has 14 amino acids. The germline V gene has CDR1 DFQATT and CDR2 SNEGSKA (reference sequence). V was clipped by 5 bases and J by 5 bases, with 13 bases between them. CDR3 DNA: TGCAGTGCTTCAGTAGGGTCCGATAATTCACCCCTCCACTTT. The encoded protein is CSASVGSDNSPLHF.

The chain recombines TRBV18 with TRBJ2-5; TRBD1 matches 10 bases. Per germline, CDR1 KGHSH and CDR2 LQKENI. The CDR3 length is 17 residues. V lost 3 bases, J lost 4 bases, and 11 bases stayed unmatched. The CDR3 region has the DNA TGTGCCAGCTCACCCGCGATTGGGACAGGGGCATTAGAGACCCAGTACTTC. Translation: CASSPAIGTGALETQYF.